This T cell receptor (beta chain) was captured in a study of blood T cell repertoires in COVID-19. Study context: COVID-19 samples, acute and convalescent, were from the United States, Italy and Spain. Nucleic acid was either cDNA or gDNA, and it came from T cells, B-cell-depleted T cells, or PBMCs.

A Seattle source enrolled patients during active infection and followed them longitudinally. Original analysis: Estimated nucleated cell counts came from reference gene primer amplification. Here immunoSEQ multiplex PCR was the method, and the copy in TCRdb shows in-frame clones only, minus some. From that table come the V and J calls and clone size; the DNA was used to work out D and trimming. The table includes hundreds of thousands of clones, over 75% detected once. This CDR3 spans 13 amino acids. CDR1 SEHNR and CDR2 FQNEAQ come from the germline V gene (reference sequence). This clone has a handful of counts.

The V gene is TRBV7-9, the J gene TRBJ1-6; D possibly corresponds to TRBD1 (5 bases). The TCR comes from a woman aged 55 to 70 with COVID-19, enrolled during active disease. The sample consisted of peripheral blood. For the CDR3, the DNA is TGTGCAGGGACTCGGGAAGTGAAAGGACCCCTCCACTTT. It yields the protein CAGTREVKGPLHF.